This TCR beta chain was sequenced during a study of post-analysis software for immune sequencing data (dated by TCRdb to between 2014 and 2016). Notes on the research overall: Relapsing-remitting, secondary progressive and progressive-relapsing multiple sclerosis were recorded as disease courses, and subtype annotation was lacking for some patients. The patient repertoires were set against 10 to 11 previously published healthy control repertoires from donors whose ages ranged from roughly 6 to 27 years. A subset of samples was prepared in parallel using single-end sample barcoding, then pooled and co-amplified after Illumina adapter ligation.

To demonstrate the VDJtools post-analysis software, the study profiled TCR beta repertoires from the peripheral blood of about 13 young patients with multiple sclerosis. The multiple sclerosis patients were children and adolescents ranging in age from about 6 to 17 years. As to this clonotype: No antigen is known for it. No base quality information exists; no much larger clone differs at one position.

V was cut back by 1 base and J by 13 bases, leaving a gap of 21 bases between them. The CDR3 spans 15 residues, from the cysteine through the phenylalanine. Of the read, only the CDR3 DNA is kept; its 45 bases are in frame from base 1. The germline V gene specifies SGHRS as CDR1 and YFSETQ as CDR2. The research as a whole found: When samples were clustered directly using the F measure, samples prepared in the same batch co-clustered strongly, which prompted a batch-effect correction. Patients showed significantly higher frequencies than controls for five TRBV segments, among them TRBV5-6, TRBV5-1 and TRBV20-1. Multiple sclerosis patients had significantly lower normalized Chao1 diversity than controls, a result that suggests substantial peripheral T-cell clonal expansion. The control group was slightly older than the multiple sclerosis patient group.

Receptors were amplified or captured by PCR. Sequencing was carried out with an Illumina HiSeq 2500. To reduce PCR and sequencing biases, unique molecular identifiers were incorporated into the TCR beta cDNA libraries. Some 500,000 cDNA molecules were obtained per 1 to 10 million input T cells, so each molecule approximated one T cell. The patient libraries were prepared and sequenced with the same protocol used for the earlier healthy control dataset. Samples belonging to the same batch were prepared together, multiplexed and sequenced on a shared HiSeq lane. Processing in the source paper ran as follows. MIGEC was used to process the raw barcoded reads, and molecular identifier groups with only a single read were discarded before consensus assembly and CDR3 extraction. Clonotype tables were post-analysed with VDJtools, and diversity was normalized by down-sampling all datasets to the smallest sample size. Repertoire overlap clustering matched CDR3 amino acid but not nucleotide sequences to correct batch-related cross-sample contamination. The public sequencing data were trimmed at Q25 with fastp and processed into clonotypes with MiXCR by TCRdb, which kept only in-frame beta chains. Entries are consolidated by CDR3 protein sequence, retaining the most common genes and DNA. Here the V and J calls rest on TCRdb's processing, not on the authors' analysis. The sample table contains 450,000 to 700,000 distinct CDR3 sequences; only one count was recorded for roughly two fifths of them. The leading ten clones occupy 1.5% to 2% of the sample.

The sample comprised blood. Recombination connected TRBV5-1 to TRBJ2-1, with the D call tentatively TRBD1 or TRBD2, each fitting 7 bases. The receptor's source is a girl between 10 and 17 years old with multiple sclerosis. CDR3 sequence: CASSLQGEGLETQFF. Read as DNA, the sequence is TGCGCCAGCAGCTTGCAGGGGGAGGGCCTTGAGACCCAGTTCTTC.